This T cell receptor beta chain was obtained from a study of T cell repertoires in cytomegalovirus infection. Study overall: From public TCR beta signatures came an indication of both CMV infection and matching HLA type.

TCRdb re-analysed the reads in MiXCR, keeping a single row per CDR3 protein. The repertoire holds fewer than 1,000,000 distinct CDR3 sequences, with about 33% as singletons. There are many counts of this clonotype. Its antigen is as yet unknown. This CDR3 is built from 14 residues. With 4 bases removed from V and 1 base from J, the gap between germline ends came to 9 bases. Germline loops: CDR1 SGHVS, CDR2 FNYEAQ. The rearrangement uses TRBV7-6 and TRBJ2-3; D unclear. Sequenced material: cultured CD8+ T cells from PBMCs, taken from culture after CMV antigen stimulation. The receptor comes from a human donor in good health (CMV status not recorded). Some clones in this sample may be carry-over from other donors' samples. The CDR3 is CASSSHPGTDTQYF. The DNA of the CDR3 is TGTGCCAGCAGCTCCCACCCGGGCACAGATACGCAGTATTTT.